This T cell receptor (beta chain) was identified during a study of cytomegalovirus exposure and HLA in healthy donors. The CDR3 covers 16 residues. The germline CDR1 and CDR2 sequences are SGHTS and YDEGEE. V lost 0 bases and J lost 10; bases outside the gene matches: 10. Nominally healthy donors provided the samples, though records likely missed some immune exposures. With 60 Vbeta and 13 Jbeta primers, the PCR was carried out. This table comes from immunoSEQ multiplex PCR, and its TCRdb copy is limited to in-frame clones, with some not included. The sample lists some 200,000 clones, under 85% occurring once.

The sequenced material came from PBMCs. V is TRBV5-8 and J is TRBJ2-1, with 10 bases that match TRBD2. The clonotype was recovered from a female donor in good health and CMV-seronegative. DNA for the CDR3: TGTGCCAGCAGCTTGGTTTCCCTAGCGGGAGAGGGCGAGCAGTTCTTC. Amino acids: CASSLVSLAGEGEQFF.